This T cell receptor beta chain stems from a study of T-cell memory formation after mild COVID-19. CDR1 is MNHEY and CDR2 is SVGEGT in the germline V gene. V was clipped by 4 bases and J by 3 bases; unmatched bases: 7. The CDR3 contains 16 residues. TCRdb passed the 5' RACE reads through MiXCR, listing each CDR3 protein once. The sample consists of about 190,000 distinct CDR3 sequences, about 22% of them appearing once. Only a few counts were recorded for this clonotype. The antigen is undetermined. The study, taken as a whole, reports: Shrinking CD4+ clones resided mostly in CM and EM, and CD8+ ones in EMRA.

V and J are TRBV6-2 or TRBV6-3 and TRBJ2-3; 10 positions match TRBD2. Material for sequencing was PBMCs or a T cell subset sorted from them (not recorded which). The sequence was collected from an adult woman who had mild COVID-19 (a few samples of this study predate the infection). Cell type and time point are not known. CDR3 protein: CASSSSRTSGTDTQYF. The CDR3 region has the DNA TGTGCCAGCAGTTCTTCCCGGACTAGCGGTACAGATACGCAGTATTTT.